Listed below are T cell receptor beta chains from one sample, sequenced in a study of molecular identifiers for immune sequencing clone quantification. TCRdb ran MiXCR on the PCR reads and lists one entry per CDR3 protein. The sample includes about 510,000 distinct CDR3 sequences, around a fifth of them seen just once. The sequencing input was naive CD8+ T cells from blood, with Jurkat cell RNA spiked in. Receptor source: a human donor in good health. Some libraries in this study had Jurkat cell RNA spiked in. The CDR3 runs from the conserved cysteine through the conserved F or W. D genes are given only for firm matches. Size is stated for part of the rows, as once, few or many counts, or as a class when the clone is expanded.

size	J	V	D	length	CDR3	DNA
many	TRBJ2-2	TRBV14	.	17	CASSQEASGRYTGELFF	TGTGCCAGCAGCCAAGAGGCGTCGGGCAGATACACCGGGGAGCTGTTTTTT
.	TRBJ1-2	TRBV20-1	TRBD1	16	CSAPSPTGDPNYGYTF	TGCAGTGCTCCTAGCCCCACAGGGGATCCTAACTATGGCTACACCTTC
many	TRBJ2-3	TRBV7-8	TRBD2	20	CASSPYPGTSGGTSTDTQYF	TGTGCCAGCAGCCCGTACCCCGGGACTAGCGGGGGGACGAGCACAGATACGCAGTATTTT
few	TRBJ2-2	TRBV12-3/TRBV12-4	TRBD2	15	CASSFVGGVDGELFF	TGTGCCAGCAGTTTTGTCGGGGGGGTAGACGGGGAGCTGTTTTTT
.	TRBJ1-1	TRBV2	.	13	CASGWGLNTEAFF	TGTGCCAGCGGGTGGGGGCTGAACACTGAAGCTTTCTTT
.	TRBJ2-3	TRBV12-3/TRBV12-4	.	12	CASGRYTDTQYF	TGTGCCAGCGGGAGGTACACAGATACGCAGTATTTT
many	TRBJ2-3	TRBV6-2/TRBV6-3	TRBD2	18	CASSYDLTRGSSTDTQYF	TGTGCCAGCAGTTACGACCTGACGCGGGGGTCATCCACAGATACGCAGTATTTT
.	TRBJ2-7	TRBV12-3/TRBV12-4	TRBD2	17	CASSPRGLAGGLYEQCF	TGTGCCAGCTCCCCAAGGGGACTAGCGGGAGGGCTATACGAGCAGTGCTTC
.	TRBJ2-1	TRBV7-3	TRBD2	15	CASSKIAGGPNGQFF	TGTGCCAGCAGCAAAATAGCGGGAGGGCCTAATGGGCAGTTCTTC
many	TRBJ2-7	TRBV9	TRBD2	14	CASSAGTSSYEQYF	TGTGCCAGCAGCGCCGGGACTAGCTCCTACGAGCAGTACTTC
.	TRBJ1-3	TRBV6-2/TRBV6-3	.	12	CASTTWGDTIYF	TGTGCCAGCACAACGTGGGGAGACACCATATATTTT
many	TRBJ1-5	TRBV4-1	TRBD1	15	CASSQGGQGNQPQHF	TGCGCCAGCAGCCAAGGAGGACAGGGTAATCAGCCCCAGCATTTT
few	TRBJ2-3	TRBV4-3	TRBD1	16	CASSQGQGLSTDTQYF	TGCGCCAGCAGCCAAGGACAGGGGTTAAGCACAGATACGCAGTATTTT
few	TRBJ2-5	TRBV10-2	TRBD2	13	CASFGGVQETQYF	TGCGCCAGCTTTGGGGGGGTACAAGAGACCCAGTACTTC
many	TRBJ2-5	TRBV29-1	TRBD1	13	CSVGTANQETQYF	TGCAGCGTCGGGACAGCGAACCAAGAGACCCAGTACTTC
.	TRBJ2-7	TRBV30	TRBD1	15	CAWSSGTGIYYEQYF	TGTGCCTGGAGTTCCGGGACAGGGATTTACTACGAGCAGTACTTC
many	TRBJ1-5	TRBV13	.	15	CASSLGPQNNQPQHF	TGTGCCAGCAGCTTAGGCCCACAGAACAATCAGCCCCAGCATTTT
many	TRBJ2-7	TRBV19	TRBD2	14	CASSYASGTYEQYF	TGTGCCAGTAGTTACGCTAGCGGGACCTACGAGCAGTACTTC
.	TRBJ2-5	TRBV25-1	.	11	CASSAGGTQYF	TGTGCCAGCAGTGCGGGCGGGACCCAGTACTTC
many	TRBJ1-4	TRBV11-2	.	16	CASSLIWGAQDEKLFF	TGTGCCAGCAGCTTAATTTGGGGGGCGCAGGATGAAAAACTGTTTTTT
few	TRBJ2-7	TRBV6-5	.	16	CASSYSPAKSSYEQYF	TGTGCCAGCAGTTACTCCCCAGCTAAGAGCTCCTACGAGCAGTACTTC
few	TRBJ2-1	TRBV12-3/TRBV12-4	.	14	CASTRLGSYNEQFF	TGTGCCAGCACTCGCCTAGGGTCCTACAATGAGCAGTTCTTC
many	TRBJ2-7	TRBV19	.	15	CASSMAGPRVYEQYF	TGTGCCAGTAGTATGGCCGGGCCTCGGGTCTACGAGCAGTACTTC
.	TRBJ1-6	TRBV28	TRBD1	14	CASSWDSYNSPLHF	TGTGCCAGCAGTTGGGACAGTTATAATTCACCCCTCCACTTT
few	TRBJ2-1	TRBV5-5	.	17	CASSQREVRGGQDEQFF	TGTGCCAGCAGCCAAAGGGAAGTGCGGGGAGGCCAGGATGAGCAGTTCTTC
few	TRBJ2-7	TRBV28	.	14	CASSFKTGTYEQYF	TGTGCCAGCAGTTTCAAGACAGGCACCTACGAGCAGTACTTC
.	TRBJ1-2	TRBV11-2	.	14	CASSLGARSYGYTF	TGTGCCAGCAGCTTAGGGGCTAGGAGCTATGGCTACACCTTC
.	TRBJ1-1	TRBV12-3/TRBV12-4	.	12	CAAGGPNTEAFF	TGTGCAGCCGGGGGCCCGAACACTGAAGCTTTCTTT
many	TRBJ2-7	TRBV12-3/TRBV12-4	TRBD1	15	CASSTSGTGWYEQYF	TGTGCCAGCAGTACCTCCGGGACAGGGTGGTACGAGCAGTACTTC
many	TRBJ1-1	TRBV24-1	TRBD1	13	CATRQGENTEAFF	TGTGCCACCAGACAGGGGGAGAACACTGAAGCTTTCTTT
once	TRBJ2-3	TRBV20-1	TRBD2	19	CSTTQPYDFSGGLADTQYF	TGCAGTACTACCCAACCCTACGACTTTAGCGGGGGGCTCGCAGATACGCAGTATTTT
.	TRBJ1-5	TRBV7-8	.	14	CASSFRGVRGPQHF	TGTGCCAGCAGCTTTAGGGGGGTAAGAGGGCCCCAGCATTTT
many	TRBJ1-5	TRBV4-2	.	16	CASSQESRDSNQPQHF	TGTGCCAGCAGCCAAGAATCGCGGGATAGCAATCAGCCCCAGCATTTT
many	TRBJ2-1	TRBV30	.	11	CAWRLGRGQFF	TGTGCCTGGAGACTGGGACGGGGGCAGTTCTTC
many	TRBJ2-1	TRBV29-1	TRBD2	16	CSVESGLAGGGGEQFF	TGCAGCGTTGAAAGCGGACTAGCGGGGGGCGGGGGTGAGCAGTTCTTC
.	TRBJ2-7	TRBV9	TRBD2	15	CASSPSWGLAVEQYF	TGTGCCAGCAGCCCTTCCTGGGGACTAGCGGTCGAGCAGTACTTC
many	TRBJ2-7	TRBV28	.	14	CASSPQVQDYEQYF	TGTGCCAGCAGTCCCCAGGTGCAGGACTACGAGCAGTACTTC